The present entry profiles one T cell receptor beta chain with its context. Its specificity is not known. A library of TCRbeta sequences, prepared with unique molecular identifiers, was generated. TCRdb re-called the PCR reads with MiXCR, one entry per CDR3 protein. The table includes some 110,000 distinct CDR3 sequences, 10% detected once. The data belong to a study of T-cell reconstitution after alpha-beta-depleted transplantation in children. Study-wide findings and caveats: By one year post-transplant, T-cell counts and diversity largely arose from T cells that were newly produced. As was reported, about two months after transplant, alpha-beta T cells came from several hundred expanded graft clones.

The germline V gene has CDR1 SGHVS and CDR2 FQNEAQ. Trimming removed 3 bases from V and 0 bases from J, with 15 bases in between. This CDR3 region has 16 residues. This sample comprised PBMCs, obtained before TCRalphabeta/CD19-depleted stem cell transplant. The receptor was isolated from a boy between 2 and 10 years old with acute lymphoblastic leukemia, due to receive a stem cell transplant. The chain uses TRBV7-8 and TRBJ2-7; D is perhaps TRBD1 or TRBD2 (5 bases each). The CDR3 sequence: CASSFAGTRASYEQYF. The DNA for the CDR3 is TGTGCCAGCAGCTTCGCCGGGACGCGAGCCTCCTACGAGCAGTACTTC.